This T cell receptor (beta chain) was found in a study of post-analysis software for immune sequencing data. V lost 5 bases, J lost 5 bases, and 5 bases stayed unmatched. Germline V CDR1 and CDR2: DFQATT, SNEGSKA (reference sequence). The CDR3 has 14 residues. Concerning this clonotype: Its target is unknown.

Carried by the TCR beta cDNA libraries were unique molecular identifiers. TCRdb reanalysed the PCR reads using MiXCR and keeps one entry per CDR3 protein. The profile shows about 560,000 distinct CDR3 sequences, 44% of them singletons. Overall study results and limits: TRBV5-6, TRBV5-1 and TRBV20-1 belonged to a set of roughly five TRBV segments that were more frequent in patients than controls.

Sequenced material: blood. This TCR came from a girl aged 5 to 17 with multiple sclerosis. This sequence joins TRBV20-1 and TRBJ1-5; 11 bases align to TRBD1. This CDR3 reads CSARRTGGYQPQHF. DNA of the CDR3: TGCAGTGCTCGCCGGACAGGGGGCTATCAGCCCCAGCATTTT.